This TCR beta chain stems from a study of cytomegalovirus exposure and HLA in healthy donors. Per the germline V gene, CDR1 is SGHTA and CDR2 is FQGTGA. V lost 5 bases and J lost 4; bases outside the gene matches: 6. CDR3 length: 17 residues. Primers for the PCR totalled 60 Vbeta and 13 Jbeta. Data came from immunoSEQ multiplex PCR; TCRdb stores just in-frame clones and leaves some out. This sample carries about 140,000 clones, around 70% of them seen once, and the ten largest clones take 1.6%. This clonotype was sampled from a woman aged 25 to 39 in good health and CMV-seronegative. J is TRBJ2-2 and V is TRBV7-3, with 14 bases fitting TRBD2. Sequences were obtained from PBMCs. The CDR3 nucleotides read TGTGCCAGCAGCCCGGGACTAGCGGGGGTGTTCACCGGGGAGCTGTTTTTT. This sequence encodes CASSPGLAGVFTGELFF.